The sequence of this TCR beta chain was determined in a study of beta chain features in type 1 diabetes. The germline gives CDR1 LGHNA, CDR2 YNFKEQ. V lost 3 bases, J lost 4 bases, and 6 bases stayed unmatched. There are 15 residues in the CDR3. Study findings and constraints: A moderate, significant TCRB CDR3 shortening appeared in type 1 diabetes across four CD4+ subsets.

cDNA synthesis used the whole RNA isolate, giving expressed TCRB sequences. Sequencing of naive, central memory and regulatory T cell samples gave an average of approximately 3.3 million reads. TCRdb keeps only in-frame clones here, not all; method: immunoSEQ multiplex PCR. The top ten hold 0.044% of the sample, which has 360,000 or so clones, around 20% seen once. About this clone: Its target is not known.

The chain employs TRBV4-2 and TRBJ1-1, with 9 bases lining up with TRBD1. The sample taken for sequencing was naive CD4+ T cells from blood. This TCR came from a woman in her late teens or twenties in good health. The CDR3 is CASSHTGGYGTEAFF. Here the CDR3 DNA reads TGTGCCAGCAGCCACACAGGGGGCTATGGCACTGAAGCTTTCTTT.